This T cell receptor (beta chain) was identified during a study of cytomegalovirus exposure and HLA in healthy donors. Across the whole study: Falling in the Caucasian-associated ancestry cluster were about 82% of 350 to 400 genotyped donors. Broader study findings: With further analysis later on, most CMV-associated TCR beta chains appeared HLA-restricted.

PCR amplification relied on 60 Vbeta primers (plus 13 Jbeta primers). TCRdb's table, derived via immunoSEQ multiplex PCR, lists solely in-frame clones and lacks some. The sample lists over 150,000 clones; 70% to 80% were seen once. With respect to this clone: Antigen specificity is unknown.

V was trimmed by 1 base and J by 5 bases, leaving 18 bases between them. The length of the CDR3 is 16 residues. Germline CDR1 and CDR2: SGHRS and YFSETQ. Specimen: PBMCs. The V gene is TRBV5-1, the J gene TRBJ1-2; D not certain. The receptor was derived from a middle-aged man in good health and CMV-seronegative. The CDR3 here is CASSLSLRDYSYGYTF. CDR3 DNA: TGCGCCAGCAGCTTGAGCTTGCGGGATTACTCTTATGGCTACACCTTC.